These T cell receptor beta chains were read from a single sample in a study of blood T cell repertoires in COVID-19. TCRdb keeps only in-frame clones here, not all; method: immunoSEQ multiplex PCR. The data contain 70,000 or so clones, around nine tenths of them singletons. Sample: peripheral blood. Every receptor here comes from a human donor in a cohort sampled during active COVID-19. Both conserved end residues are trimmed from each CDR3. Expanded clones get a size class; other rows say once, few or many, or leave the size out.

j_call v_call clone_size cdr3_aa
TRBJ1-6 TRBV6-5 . ASSMTGSLESPLH
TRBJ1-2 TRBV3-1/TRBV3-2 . ASSQEGHIYGYT
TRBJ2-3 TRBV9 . ASSVGGLTTDTQY
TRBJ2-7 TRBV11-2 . ASSAPGLREQY
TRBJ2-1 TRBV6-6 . ASSPTQPLHPYNEQF
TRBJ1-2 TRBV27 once ASKGVGKGAEGYT
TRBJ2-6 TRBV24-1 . ATSKAGGGANVLT
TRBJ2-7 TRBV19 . ASSSQGTGQYEQY
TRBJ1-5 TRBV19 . ASSITRTALNQPQH
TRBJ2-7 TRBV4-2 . ASSQAAGGPYEQY
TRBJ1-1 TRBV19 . ASRGQLNTEAF
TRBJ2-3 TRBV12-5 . ASGLARFADTQY
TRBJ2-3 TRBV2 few ASRGLAVFRNTQY
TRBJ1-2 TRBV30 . ASDRRRGGYT
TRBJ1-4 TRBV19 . ASTPGQGAYEKLF
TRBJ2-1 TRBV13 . ASSLAPSGRARNEQF
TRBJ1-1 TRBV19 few ASSMLAGTEAF
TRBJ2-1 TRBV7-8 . ASSSELAMKYNEQF
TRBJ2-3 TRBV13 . ASSLVPSQGGTDTQY
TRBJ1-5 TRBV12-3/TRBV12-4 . ASRPTGNQPQH
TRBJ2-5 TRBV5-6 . ASSKSDTDQETQY
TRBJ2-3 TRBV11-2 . ASSLKGADTQY
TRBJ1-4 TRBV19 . ASSIVSGEKLF
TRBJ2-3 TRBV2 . ASRSGLAGGGTDTQY
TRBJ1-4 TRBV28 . ASTTGGLGEKLF
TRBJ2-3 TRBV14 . ASSQDLGGVGDTQY
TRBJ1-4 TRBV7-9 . ASSLASGGDNEKLF
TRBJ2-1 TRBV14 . ASSRRTSGVDHNEQF
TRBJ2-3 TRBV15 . ATSRVSGSVTDTQY
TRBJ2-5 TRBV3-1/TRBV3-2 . ASSQQLQETQY
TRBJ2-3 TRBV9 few ASSLFERFTDTQY
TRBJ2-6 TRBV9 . ASSVDGASGANVLT
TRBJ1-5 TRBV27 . ASSPLGLLANQPQH
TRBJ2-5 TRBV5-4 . ASSPRQGARETQY
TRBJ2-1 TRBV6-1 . ASSAWGGTSSYNEQF
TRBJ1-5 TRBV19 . ASSMNRAGNQPQH
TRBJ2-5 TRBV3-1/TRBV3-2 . ASSQAGGVETQY
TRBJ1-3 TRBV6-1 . ASSEDRSGNTIY
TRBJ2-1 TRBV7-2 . ASSLSEGDEQF
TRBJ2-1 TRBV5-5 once ASTPGTSPFNEQF
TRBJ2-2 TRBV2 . ASSILASTGELF
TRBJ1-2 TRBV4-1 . ASSQGWVRDNYGYT
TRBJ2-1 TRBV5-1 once ASSSGTSWVNEQF
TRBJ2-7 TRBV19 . ASSIGGTVEQY
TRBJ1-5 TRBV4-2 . ASSQLQGDNQPQH
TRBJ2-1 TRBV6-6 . ASRTLAGAYNEQF
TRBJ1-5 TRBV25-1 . ASSERVPRDRTNQPQH
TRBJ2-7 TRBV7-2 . ASSWTSAYEQY
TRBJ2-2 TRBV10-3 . ATGTGSNTGELF
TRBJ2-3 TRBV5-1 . ASSLLAESDTQY
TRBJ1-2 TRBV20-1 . SASYIDGYT
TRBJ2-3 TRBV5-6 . ASSHGTEDTQY
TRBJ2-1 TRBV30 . AWSVRRDPRSHNNEQF
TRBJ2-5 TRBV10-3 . AISDREETQY
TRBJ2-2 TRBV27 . ASSLGPPTGEGAGELF
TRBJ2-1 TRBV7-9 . ASSSLTSAEQF